Below are 4 T cell receptor beta chains sequenced from a single sample in a study of blood T cell repertoires in COVID-19. Sequencing was performed with immunoSEQ multiplex PCR; in TCRdb, only in-frame clones are kept and a portion is missing. This sample has 100,000 to 150,000 clones, with about nine tenths found just once. The specimen sequenced was peripheral blood. The receptors come from a woman in her 70s with COVID-19, enrolled during active disease.

The gene calls are TRBV4-2 and TRBJ1-4; tentatively, D is TRBD1 (5 bases). The germline gives CDR1 LGHNA, CDR2 YNFKEQ. This CDR3 has 16 residues. Between the trimmed V and J ends, which lost 0 bases and 3 bases, there was a span of 11 bases. CDR3 nucleotide sequence: TGTGCCAGCAGCCAAGATATGGGGGGAGCTAATGAAAAACTGTTTTTT. This sequence encodes CASSQDMGGANEKLFF.

The CDR3 loop is CASSYSAGENSPLHF. The CDR3 DNA is TGTGCCAGCAGTTACTCCGCAGGGGAAAATTCACCCCTCCACTTT. This chain links TRBV6-6 with TRBJ1-6, with D tentatively TRBD1 (6 bases). The length of the CDR3 is 15 residues. Looked up from germline, CDR1 is MNHNY and CDR2 is SVGAGI (reference sequence). Trimming stripped 0 bases from V and 7 bases from J, with 10 bases between.

The chain couples TRBV5-6 to TRBJ1-5; TRBD1 is a possible D gene (6 bases). There are 15 residues in the CDR3. Between the trimmed V and J ends, which lost 0 bases and 0 bases, there was a span of 7 bases. Germline V gene sequence: CDR1 SGHDT, CDR2 YYEEEE. CDR3 nucleotide sequence: TGTGCCAGCAGCTTGGGGGGACATAGCAATCAGCCCCAGCATTTT. It yields the protein CASSLGGHSNQPQHF. The full variable domain, its missing parts supplied by reference TRBV5-6 and TRBJ1-5, is DAGVTQSPTHLIKTRGQQVTLRCSPKSGHDTVSWYQQALGQGPQFIFQYYEEEERQRGNFPDRFSGHQFPNYSSELNVNALLLGDSALYLCASSLGGHSNQPQHFGDGTRLSIL.

The chain's CDR3 is CASRPGGGVYEQYF. In nucleotides, the CDR3 is TGTGCCAGCAGACCAGGCGGGGGCGTGTACGAGCAGTACTTC. The V call is TRBV6-5, the J call TRBJ2-7, with D perhaps TRBD2 (7 bases). The CDR3 contains 14 residues. The V end lost 6 bases, the J end lost 4 bases, and 16 bases lay between the germline ends. Per the germline V gene, CDR1 is MNHEY and CDR2 is SVGAGI.